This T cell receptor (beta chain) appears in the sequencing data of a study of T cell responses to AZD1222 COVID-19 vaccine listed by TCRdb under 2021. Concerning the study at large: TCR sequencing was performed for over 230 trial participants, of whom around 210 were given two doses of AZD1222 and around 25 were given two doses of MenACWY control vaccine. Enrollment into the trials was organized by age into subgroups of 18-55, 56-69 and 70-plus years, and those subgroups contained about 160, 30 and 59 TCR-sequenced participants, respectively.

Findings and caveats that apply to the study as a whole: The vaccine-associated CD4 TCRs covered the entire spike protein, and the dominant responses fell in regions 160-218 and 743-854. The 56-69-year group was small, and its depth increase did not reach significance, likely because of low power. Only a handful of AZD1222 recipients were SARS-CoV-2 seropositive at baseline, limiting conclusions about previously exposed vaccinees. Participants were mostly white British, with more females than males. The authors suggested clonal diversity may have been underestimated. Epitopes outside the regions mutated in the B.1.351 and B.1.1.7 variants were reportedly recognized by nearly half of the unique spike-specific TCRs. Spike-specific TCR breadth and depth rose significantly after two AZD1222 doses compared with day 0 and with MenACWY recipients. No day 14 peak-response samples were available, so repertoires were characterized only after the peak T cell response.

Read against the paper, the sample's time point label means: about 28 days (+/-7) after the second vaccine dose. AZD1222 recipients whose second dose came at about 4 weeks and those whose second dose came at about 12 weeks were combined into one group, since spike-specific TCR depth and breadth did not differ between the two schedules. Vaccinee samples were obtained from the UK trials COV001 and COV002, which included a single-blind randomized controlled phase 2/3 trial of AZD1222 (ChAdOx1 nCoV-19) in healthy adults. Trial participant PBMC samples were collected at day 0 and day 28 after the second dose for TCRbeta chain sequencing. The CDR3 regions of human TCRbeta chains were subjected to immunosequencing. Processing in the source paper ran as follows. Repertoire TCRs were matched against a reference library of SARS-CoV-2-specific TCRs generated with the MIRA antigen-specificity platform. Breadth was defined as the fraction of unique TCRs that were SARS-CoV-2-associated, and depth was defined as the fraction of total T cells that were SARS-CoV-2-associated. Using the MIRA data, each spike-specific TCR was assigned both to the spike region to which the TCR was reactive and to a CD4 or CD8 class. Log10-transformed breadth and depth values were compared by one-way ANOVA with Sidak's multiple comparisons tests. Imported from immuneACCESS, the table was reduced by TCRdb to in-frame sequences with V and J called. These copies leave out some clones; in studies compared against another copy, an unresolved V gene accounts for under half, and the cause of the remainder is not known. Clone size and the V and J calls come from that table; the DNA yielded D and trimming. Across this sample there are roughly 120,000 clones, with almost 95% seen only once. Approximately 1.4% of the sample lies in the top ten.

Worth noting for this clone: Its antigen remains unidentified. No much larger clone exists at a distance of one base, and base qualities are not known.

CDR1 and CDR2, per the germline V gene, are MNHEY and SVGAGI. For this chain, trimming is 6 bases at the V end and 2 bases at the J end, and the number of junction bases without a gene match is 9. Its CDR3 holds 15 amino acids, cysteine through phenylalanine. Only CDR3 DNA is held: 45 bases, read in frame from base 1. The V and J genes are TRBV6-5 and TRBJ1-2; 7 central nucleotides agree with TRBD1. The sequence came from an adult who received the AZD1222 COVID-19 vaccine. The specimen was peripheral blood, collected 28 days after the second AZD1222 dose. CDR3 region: CASRPTGTENYGYTF. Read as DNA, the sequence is TGTGCCAGCAGGCCAACCGGGACAGAAAACTATGGCTACACCTTC.